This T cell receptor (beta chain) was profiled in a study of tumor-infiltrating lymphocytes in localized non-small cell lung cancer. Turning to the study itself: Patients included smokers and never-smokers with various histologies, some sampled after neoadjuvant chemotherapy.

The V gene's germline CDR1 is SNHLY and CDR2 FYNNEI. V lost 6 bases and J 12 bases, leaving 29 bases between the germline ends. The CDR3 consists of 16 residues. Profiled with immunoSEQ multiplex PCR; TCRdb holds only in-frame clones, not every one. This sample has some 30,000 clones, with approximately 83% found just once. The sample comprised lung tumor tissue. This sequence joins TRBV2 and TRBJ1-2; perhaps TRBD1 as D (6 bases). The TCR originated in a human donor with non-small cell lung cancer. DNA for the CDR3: TGTGCCAGCAGCACCCAACCAGGACAGATCTCAATAGGACACACCTTC. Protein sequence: CASSTQPGQISIGHTF.